The clone carrying this T cell receptor (beta chain) was counted a single time. Its antigen remains unknown. V was pared by 0 bases and J by 8 bases, with 6 bases between. Germline V CDR1 and CDR2: GTSNPN, SVGIG (reference sequence). This CDR3 spans 11 amino acids. PCR was performed using 60 Vbeta and 13 Jbeta primers. The repertoire was sequenced with immunoSEQ multiplex PCR; TCRdb's copy has only in-frame clones and lacks some. In the table there are approximately 190,000 clones, about nine tenths of which are singletons. These data belong to a study of cytomegalovirus exposure and HLA in healthy donors. Study-level findings and limits: As was reported, the HLA-A and HLA-B alleles of most subjects were accurately predicted from TCR beta sequences.

The chain employs TRBV30 and TRBJ2-3; D uncertain. The TCR originated in a boy aged 2 to 10 in good health and CMV-seronegative. The sequenced sample was PBMCs. In DNA form, the CDR3 reads TGTGCCTGGAGTGTATCAGGTACGCAGTATTTT. Its protein is CAWSVSGTQYF.